What follows are 7 T cell receptor beta chains derived from one specimen sequenced in a study of T cell repertoires in cytomegalovirus infection (dated by TCRdb to about 2019). The reads were generated on an Illumina HiSeq 1500. TCRdb passed the public sequencing reads through fastp at Q25 and MiXCR, retaining productive beta sequences. Every distinct CDR3 protein forms one entry, paired with its most common genes and DNA. This sample lists more than 250,000 distinct CDR3 sequences; about an eighth were detected once. The ten largest clones capture 8.8% of the sample. Sample: PBMCs. The source is a human donor in good health (CMV status not recorded). Some clones in this sample may be carry-over from other donors' samples.

This clonotype was counted many times. Written as DNA, the CDR3 is TGTGCCAGCAGTCCCCCCGGATTGGGCTCCTACGAGCAGTACTTC. The encoded protein is CASSPPGLGSYEQYF. This chain links TRBV28 with TRBJ2-7; D unresolved. V dropped 5 bases and J dropped 0 bases, with 14 bases sitting between them. Germline CDR1 is MDHEN and CDR2 is SYDVKM. This CDR3 is 15 amino acids long.

This clonotype was observed at least ten times. The DNA of the CDR3 is TGTGCCAGCAGCTTATTCGAGCGGGGGTTGAACACTGAAGCTTTCTTT. Protein: CASSLFERGLNTEAFF. The V gene is TRBV7-8, the J gene TRBJ1-1; perhaps TRBD1 as D (5 bases). This CDR3 comprises 16 residues. Trimming removed 2 bases from V and 0 bases from J, with 13 bases in between. The V gene's germline CDR1 is SGHVS and CDR2 FQNEAQ.

In its sample, this clonotype was seen many times. This chain links TRBV7-6 with TRBJ1-3; D not resolved. The CDR3 has 12 residues. CDR1 and CDR2 from the germline V gene are SGHVS and FNYEAQ. Between the trimmed V and J ends, which lost 1 base and 4 bases, there was a span of 2 bases. The CDR3 is CASSLEGNTIYF. The CDR3 DNA is TGTGCCAGCAGCTTAGAAGGAAACACCATATATTTT.

The rearrangement uses TRBV6-1 and TRBJ1-5, with no clear D. The CDR3 length is 13 residues. Trimming took off 7 bases at V and 5 bases at J, with 12 bases between the two ends. The V gene's germline CDR1 is MNHNS and CDR2 SASEGT. Here the CDR3 reads CASMRGTDQPQHF. The DNA of the CDR3 is TGTGCCAGCATGCGCGGAACCGATCAGCCCCAGCATTTT.

The chain employs TRBV28 and TRBJ2-2, with TRBD2 matching over 12 bases. This CDR3 has 16 residues. Germline CDR1 reads MDHEN; CDR2 reads SYDVKM. Losses at the gene ends were 5 bases for V and 8 bases for J; bases not matched to a gene: 9. The CDR3 loop reads CASSVTSGGTSGELFF. CDR3 DNA sequence: TGTGCCAGCAGTGTTACTAGCGGGGGGACATCAGGGGAGCTGTTTTTT.

This clonotype was seen ten or more times. This chain uses TRBV12-3 or TRBV12-4 with TRBJ1-5; D unclear. With 5 bases removed from V and 9 bases from J, the gap between germline ends came to 8 bases. The CDR3 sequence is 11 residues long. In nucleotides, the CDR3 is TGTGCCAGCAGTCCAGGTGGGCCCCAGCATTTT. As protein: CASSPGGPQHF.

This clonotype has a count of ten or more. The chain recombines TRBV7-2 with TRBJ2-7; D unclear. Per germline, CDR1 SGHTA and CDR2 FQGNSA. This CDR3 region has 11 residues. V shed 2 bases and J shed 6 bases, with 5 bases lying between them. The CDR3 nucleotides are TGTGCCAGCAGCTTAAAGTCCGAGCAGTACTTC. Its protein is CASSLKSEQYF.